The sequence of this T cell receptor beta chain was determined in a study of blood T cell repertoires in COVID-19. For the study at large: Whether acute or convalescent, the COVID-19 samples came from the United States, Italy and Spain. PBMCs, B-cell-depleted T cells, or T cells were the source of the cDNA or gDNA that made up the material.

With V trimmed by 8 bases and J by 4 bases, 12 bases remained unmatched. This CDR3 is built from 15 residues. CDR1 and CDR2 from the germline V gene are MNHEY and SVGAGI. Authors' data handling: How many nucleated cells were present was estimated from reference gene primer amplification. TCRdb's table, derived via immunoSEQ multiplex PCR, lists solely in-frame clones and lacks some. V, J and clone size are those of that table, while D and trimming were read from the DNA. The sample yields approximately 150,000 clones, approximately 90% seen once. V usage is TRBV6-5 and J usage is TRBJ2-5; TRBD2 agrees at 8 bases. The receptor's source is a woman aged 60 to 75 with active or convalescent COVID-19. The sequenced material came from peripheral blood. The CDR3, as DNA: TGTGCCAGCTCCGCACCGGGACTAGGGCGAGAGACCCAGTACTTC. Protein product: CASSAPGLGRETQYF.